Each of the 10 T cell receptor beta chains below was sequenced from the same sample in a study of cytomegalovirus exposure and HLA in healthy donors. This PCR relied on a set of 60 Vbeta primers and 13 Jbeta primers. Libraries were prepared by immunoSEQ multiplex PCR; TCRdb keeps only in-frame clonotypes and omits some of them. The sample consists of about 100,000 clones, about 80% of them appearing once. The source material was PBMCs. The source is a woman aged 55-70 years in good health and CMV-seronegative.

There are a few counts of this clone. Other DNA variants within this sample encode the same CDR3. V gene TRBV5-1 combines with J gene TRBJ2-2; perhaps TRBD1 as D (6 bases). Trimming removed 3 bases at V and 1 base at J, with 7 bases between. The germline CDR1 and CDR2 sequences are SGHRS and YFSETQ. The CDR3 covers 14 residues. CDR3 loop: CASSSGQNTGELFF. DNA of the CDR3: TGCGCCAGCAGCTCGGGACAGAACACCGGGGAGCTGTTTTTT.

V and J are TRBV28 and TRBJ2-3; D unclear. CDR3 length: 13 amino acids. Germline CDR1 and CDR2: MDHEN and SYDVKM. Deletions cut 3 bases from V and 1 base from J, with 5 bases between. The CDR3 sequence: CASSLGRTDTQYF. The CDR3 nucleotides read TGTGCCAGCAGTTTGGGCCGCACAGATACGCAGTATTTT.

The chain uses TRBV6-5 and TRBJ2-7; 9 bases are shared with TRBD1. The germline V gene encodes CDR1 MNHEY and CDR2 SVGAGI. This CDR3 is built from 15 residues. The V and J ends lost 4 bases and 3 bases, in that order; junction bases with no gene match: 7. The CDR3 spells CASSFSGQGLYEQYF. CDR3 nucleotide sequence: TGTGCCAGCAGTTTCTCGGGACAGGGACTCTACGAGCAGTACTTC.

In its sample, this clone was seen a few times. The chain uses TRBV5-4 and TRBJ1-1; D gene unclear. CDR1 and CDR2 (germline): SGHNT, YYREEE (reference sequence). The CDR3 totals 12 residues. Trimming took 2 bases from V and 8 from J, leaving 10 bases between them. CDR3 bases: TGTGCCAGCAGCTTAGTTAGAGAGGAAGCTTTCTTT. It is translated as CASSLVREEAFF.

This clone appeared once. V usage is TRBV9 and J usage is TRBJ2-1; perhaps TRBD2 as D (5 bases). The CDR3 sequence is 12 residues long. From germline, CDR1 is SGDLS and CDR2 YYNGEE. Trimming took off 3 bases at V and 15 bases at J, with 16 bases between the two ends. The CDR3 coding sequence is TGTGCCAGCAGCGGCAGGACGGACTTTATGTTCTTC. Translated, it gives CASSGRTDFMFF.

The chain employs TRBV28 and TRBJ1-1; no firm D call. The germline V and J ends were trimmed by 4 bases and 8 bases, with 14 bases remaining between them. CDR3 length: 13 residues. Germline CDR1 MDHEN, CDR2 SYDVKM. DNA for the CDR3: TGTGCCAGCAGTTCCCAGGAACGTTACGAAGCTTTCTTT. Its translation is CASSSQERYEAFF. Full variable domain (outside the CDR3, taken from reference TRBV28 and TRBJ1-1): DVKVTQSSRYLVKRTGEKVFLECVQDMDHENMFWYRQDPGLGLRLIYFSYDVKMKEKGDIPEGYSVSREKKERFSLILESASTNQTSMYLCASSSQERYEAFFGQGTRLTVV.

In this sample, this clone turned up a few times. This chain uses TRBV6-5 with TRBJ1-6; D is unresolved. Germline V gene sequence: CDR1 MNHEY, CDR2 SVGAGI. V was shortened by 6 bases and J by 10 bases, with 13 bases between the two germline ends. CDR3 length equals 13 residues. The CDR3 sequence is CASRREFGSPLHF. The DNA for the CDR3 is TGTGCCAGCAGGAGGGAGTTCGGCTCACCCCTCCACTTT.

The chain combines TRBV2 with TRBJ2-5, with D possibly being TRBD2 (6 bases). Germline V lookup: CDR1 SNHLY, CDR2 FYNNEI. The CDR3 runs to 13 residues. V was cut by 6 bases and J by 1 base, with 9 bases left in between. CDR3 nucleotides: TGTGCCAGCAGCCTGGGGGGCCAAGAGACCCAGTACTTC. Translating it yields CASSLGGQETQYF.

The J gene is TRBJ2-3, the V gene TRBV7-8; 10 bases align to TRBD2. The CDR3 has 15 amino acids. V lost 5 bases, J lost 7 bases, and 9 bases stayed unmatched. Germline-derived CDR1 and CDR2 are SGHVS and FQNEAQ. In DNA form, the CDR3 reads TGTGCCAGCAGCCTGCCGGGACTAGCGACTCATACGCAGTATTTT. This gives the protein CASSLPGLATHTQYF.

The CDR3 DNA reads as TGTGCCAGCAGCGTAACGGACAGACCTAACTATGGCTACACCTTC. Its protein product is CASSVTDRPNYGYTF. V usage is TRBV9 and J usage is TRBJ1-2; D is possibly TRBD1 (6 bases). Trimming took 1 base from V and 0 from J, leaving 10 bases between them. Per the germline V gene, CDR1 is SGDLS and CDR2 is YYNGEE. The CDR3 contains 15 residues.